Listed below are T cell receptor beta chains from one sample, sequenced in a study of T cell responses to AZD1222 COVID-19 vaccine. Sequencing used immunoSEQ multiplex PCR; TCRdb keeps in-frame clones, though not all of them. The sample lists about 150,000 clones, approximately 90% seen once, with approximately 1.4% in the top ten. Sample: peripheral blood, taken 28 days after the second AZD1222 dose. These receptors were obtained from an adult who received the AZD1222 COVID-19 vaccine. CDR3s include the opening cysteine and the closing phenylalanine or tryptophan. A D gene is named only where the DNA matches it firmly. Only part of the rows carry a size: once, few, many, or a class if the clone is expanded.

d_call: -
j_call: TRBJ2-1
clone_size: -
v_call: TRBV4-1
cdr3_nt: TGCGCCAGCAGCCTCAATAATGAGCAGTTCTTC
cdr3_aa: CASSLNNEQFF

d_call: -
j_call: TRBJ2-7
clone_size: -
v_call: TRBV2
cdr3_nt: TGTGCCAGCAGTGTTGACAGGACAGCCTACGAGCAGTACTTC
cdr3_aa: CASSVDRTAYEQYF

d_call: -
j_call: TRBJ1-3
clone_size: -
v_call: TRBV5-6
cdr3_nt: TGTGCCAGCAGCTTGGCCGTCTTCGGGGAGTCGAGCTCTGGAAACACCATATATTTT
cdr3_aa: CASSLAVFGESSSGNTIYF

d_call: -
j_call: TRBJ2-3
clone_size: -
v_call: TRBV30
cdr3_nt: TGTGCCTGGAGTGGGTTAGATACGCAGTATTTT
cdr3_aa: CAWSGLDTQYF

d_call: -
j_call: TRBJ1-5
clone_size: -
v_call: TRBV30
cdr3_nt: TGTGCCTGGGCGCACAGGGACAATCAGCCCCAGCATTTT
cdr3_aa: CAWAHRDNQPQHF

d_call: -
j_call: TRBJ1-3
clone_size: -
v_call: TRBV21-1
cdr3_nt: TGTGCCAGCAGCAAAGCGGTCCAGGGATCTGGAAACACCATATATTTT
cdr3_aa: CASSKAVQGSGNTIYF

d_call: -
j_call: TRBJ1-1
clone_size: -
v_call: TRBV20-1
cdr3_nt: TGCAGTGCTAGTAGGACATTGAACACTGAAGCTTTCTTT
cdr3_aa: CSASRTLNTEAFF

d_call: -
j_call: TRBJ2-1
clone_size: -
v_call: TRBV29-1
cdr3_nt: TGCAGCGTTGTGGAAGGTTCCTACAATGAGCAGTTCTTC
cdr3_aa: CSVVEGSYNEQFF

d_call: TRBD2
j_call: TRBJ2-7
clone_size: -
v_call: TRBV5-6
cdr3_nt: TGTGCCAGCAGCTTGATAGGCGGGGGGGTGTACGAGCAGTACTTC
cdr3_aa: CASSLIGGGVYEQYF

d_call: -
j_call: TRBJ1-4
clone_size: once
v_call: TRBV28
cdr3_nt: TGTGCCAGCAGTTTTCAAGTCCCAACTAATGAAAAACTGTTTTTT
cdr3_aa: CASSFQVPTNEKLFF

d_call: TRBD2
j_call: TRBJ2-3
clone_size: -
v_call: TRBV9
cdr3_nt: TGTGCCAGCAGCGGATTAGCGGGACTCACAGATACGCAGTATTTT
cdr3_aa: CASSGLAGLTDTQYF

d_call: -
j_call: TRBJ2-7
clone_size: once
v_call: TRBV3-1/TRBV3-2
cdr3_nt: TGTGCCAGCAGCAAAGGGCCGACCCAGCAGTACTTC
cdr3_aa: CASSKGPTQQYF

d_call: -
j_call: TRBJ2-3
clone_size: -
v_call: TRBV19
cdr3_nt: TGTGCCAGTAGTACGGTGGACGGGATTTTGGGGACAGATACGCAGTATTTT
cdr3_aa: CASSTVDGILGTDTQYF

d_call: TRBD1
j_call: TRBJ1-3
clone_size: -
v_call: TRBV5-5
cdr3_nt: TGTGCCAGCAGCTTGGTGCAGGGGGTTGGTGGAAACACCATATATTTT
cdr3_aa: CASSLVQGVGGNTIYF

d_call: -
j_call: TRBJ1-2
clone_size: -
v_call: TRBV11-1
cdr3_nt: TGTGCCAGCAGCTTAGCGGAAAGTTCGGATGGCTACACCTTC
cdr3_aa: CASSLAESSDGYTF

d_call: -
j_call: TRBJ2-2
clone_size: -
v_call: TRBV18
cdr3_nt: TGTGCCAGCTCACCAATGGCCTTTACCCCTTCCGGGGAGCTGTTTTTT
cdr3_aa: CASSPMAFTPSGELFF

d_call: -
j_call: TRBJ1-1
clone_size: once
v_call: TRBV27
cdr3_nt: TGTGCCAGGGGGGTGGAGGACACTGAAGCTTTCTTT
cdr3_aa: CARGVEDTEAFF

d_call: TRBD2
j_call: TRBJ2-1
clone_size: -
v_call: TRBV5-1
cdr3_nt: TGCGCCAGCAGACGTACTAGCGGCGGAAACAATGAGCAGTTCTTC
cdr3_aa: CASRRTSGGNNEQFF

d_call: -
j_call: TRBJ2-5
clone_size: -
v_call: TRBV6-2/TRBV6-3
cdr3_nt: TGTGCCAGCAGTTTCCCTGGGGGTAGCCAAGAGACCCAGTACTTC
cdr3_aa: CASSFPGGSQETQYF

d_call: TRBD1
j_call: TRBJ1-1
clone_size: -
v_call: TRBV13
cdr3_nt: TGTGCCAGCAGCTCCACTCGGACAGGCACTCTACGGGCTTTCTTT
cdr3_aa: CASSSTRTGTLRAFF

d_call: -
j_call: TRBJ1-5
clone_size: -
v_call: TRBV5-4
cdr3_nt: TGTGCCAGCAGCCGCACAGGTTGGGGTAGCAATCAGCCCCAGCATTTT
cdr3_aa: CASSRTGWGSNQPQHF

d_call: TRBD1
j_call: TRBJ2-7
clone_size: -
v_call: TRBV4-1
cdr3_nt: TGCGCCAGCAGCCAAGAGGGACAGGGGTTTCCATCAACCTACGAGCAGTACTTC
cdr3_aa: CASSQEGQGFPSTYEQYF

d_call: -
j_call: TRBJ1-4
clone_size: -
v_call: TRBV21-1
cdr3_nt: TGTGCCAGCAGCAACGGGACAGGCGGGAATGAAAAACTGTTTTTT
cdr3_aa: CASSNGTGGNEKLFF

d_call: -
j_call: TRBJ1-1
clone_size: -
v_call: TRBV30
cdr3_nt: TGTGCCTGGGAGGACGGACTCGCTGAAGCTTTCTTT
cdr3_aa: CAWEDGLAEAFF

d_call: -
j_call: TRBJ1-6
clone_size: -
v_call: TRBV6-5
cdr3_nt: TGTGCCAGCAGACCGGAGGCAGAAAATTCACCCCTCCACTTT
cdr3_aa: CASRPEAENSPLHF

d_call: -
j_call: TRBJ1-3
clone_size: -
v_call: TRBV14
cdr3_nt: TGTGCCAGCAGCCAAGGCCGTGGAAACACCATATATTTT
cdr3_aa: CASSQGRGNTIYF

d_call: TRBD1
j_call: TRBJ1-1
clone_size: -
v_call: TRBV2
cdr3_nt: TGTGCCAGCAGTGGACAGGGAGGTGGGTACACTGAAGCTTTCTTT
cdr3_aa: CASSGQGGGYTEAFF

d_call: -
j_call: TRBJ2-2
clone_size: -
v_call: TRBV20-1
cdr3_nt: TGCAGTGCTAAAGGTGCCGGGGAGCTGTTTTTT
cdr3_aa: CSAKGAGELFF

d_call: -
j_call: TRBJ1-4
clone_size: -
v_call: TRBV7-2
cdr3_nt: TGTGCCAGCAGGACGGGGAACCCAACTAATGAAAAACTGTTTTTT
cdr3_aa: CASRTGNPTNEKLFF

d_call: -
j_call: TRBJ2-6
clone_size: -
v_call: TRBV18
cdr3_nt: TGTGCCAGCTCACCACCGAATTCTGGGGCCAACGTCCTGACTTTC
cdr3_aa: CASSPPNSGANVLTF

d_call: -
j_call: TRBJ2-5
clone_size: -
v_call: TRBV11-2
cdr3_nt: TGTGCCAGCAGCTTACCCCAGGGGAGGGGGCTTGGGGAGACCCAGTACTTC
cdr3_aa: CASSLPQGRGLGETQYF

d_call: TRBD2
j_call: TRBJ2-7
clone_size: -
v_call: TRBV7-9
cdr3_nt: TGTGCCAGCCAGAGACTAGCGTCCTACGAGCAGTACTTC
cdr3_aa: CASQRLASYEQYF

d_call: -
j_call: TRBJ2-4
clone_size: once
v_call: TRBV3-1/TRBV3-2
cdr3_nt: TGTGCCAGCAGCCAAGCCAGAGGGGGGTTAGCCAAAAACATTCAGTACTTC
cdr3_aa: CASSQARGGLAKNIQYF

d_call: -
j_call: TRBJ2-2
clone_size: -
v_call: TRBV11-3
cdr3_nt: TGTGCCAGCAGCTCCTTGTTGCCAGAAGGGACCGGGGAGCTGTTTTTT
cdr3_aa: CASSSLLPEGTGELFF

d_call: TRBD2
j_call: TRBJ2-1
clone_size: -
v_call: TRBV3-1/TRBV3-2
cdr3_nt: TGTGCCAGCAGCCCCGGACTAGCGGGGTACAATGAGCAGTTCTTC
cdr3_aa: CASSPGLAGYNEQFF

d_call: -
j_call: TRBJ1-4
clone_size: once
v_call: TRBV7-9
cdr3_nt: TGTGCCAGCAGCTCGGTTGCAACTAATGAAAAACTGTTTTTT
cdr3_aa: CASSSVATNEKLFF

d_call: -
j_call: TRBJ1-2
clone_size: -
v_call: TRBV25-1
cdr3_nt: TGTGCCAGCAGTGGCTTTTCCGTAGGTCACGGGTATGGCTACACCTTC
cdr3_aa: CASSGFSVGHGYGYTF

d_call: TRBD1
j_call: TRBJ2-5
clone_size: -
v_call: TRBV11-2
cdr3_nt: TGTGCCAGCAGCCGGACAGGGGGGGAGACCCAGTACTTC
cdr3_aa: CASSRTGGETQYF

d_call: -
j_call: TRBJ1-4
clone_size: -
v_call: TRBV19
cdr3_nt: TGTGCCAGTAGTATTCTGGGGACGGCGGGTGAAAAACTGTTTTTT
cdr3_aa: CASSILGTAGEKLFF

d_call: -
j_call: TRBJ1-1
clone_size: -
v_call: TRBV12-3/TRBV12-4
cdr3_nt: TGTGCCAGCAGAGTTTACGGGCGCACTGAAGCTTTCTTT
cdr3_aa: CASRVYGRTEAFF

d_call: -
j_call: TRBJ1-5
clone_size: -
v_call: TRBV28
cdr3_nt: TGTGCCAGCACCTCTTTTGGGAAGCCCCAGCATTTT
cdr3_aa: CASTSFGKPQHF

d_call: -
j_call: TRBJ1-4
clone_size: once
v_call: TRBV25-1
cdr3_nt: TGTGCCAGCAGTAACAGGGCTCCTGAAAAACTGTTTTTT
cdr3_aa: CASSNRAPEKLFF

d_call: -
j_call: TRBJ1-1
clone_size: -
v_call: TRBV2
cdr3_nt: TGTGCCAGCAGTGCCAACCCGGGGGACACTGAAGCTTTCTTT
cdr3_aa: CASSANPGDTEAFF

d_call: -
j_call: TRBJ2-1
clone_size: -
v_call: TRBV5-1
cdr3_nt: TGCGCCAGCAGCTTGGGACAGATCTCCTACAATGAGCAGTTCTTC
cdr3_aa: CASSLGQISYNEQFF

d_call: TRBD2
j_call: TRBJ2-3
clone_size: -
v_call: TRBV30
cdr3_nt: TGTGCCTGGGTCGTAGCGGGGATACCTAGCGCAGATACGCAGTATTTT
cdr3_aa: CAWVVAGIPSADTQYF

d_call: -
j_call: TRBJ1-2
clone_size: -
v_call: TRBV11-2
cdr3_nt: TGTGCCAGCAGCTTGTTAAGGACAGCTTCAAACTATGGCTACACCTTC
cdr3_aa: CASSLLRTASNYGYTF

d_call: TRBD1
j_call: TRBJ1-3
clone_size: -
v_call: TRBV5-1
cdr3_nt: TGCGCCAGCAGCTCGACAGGGGGTGGAAACACCATATATTTT
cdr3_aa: CASSSTGGGNTIYF

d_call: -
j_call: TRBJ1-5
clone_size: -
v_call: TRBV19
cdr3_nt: TGTGCCACTAAGGTAGGAATTTCGGGTGAGCGTAATCAGCCCCAGCATTTT
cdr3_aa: CATKVGISGERNQPQHF

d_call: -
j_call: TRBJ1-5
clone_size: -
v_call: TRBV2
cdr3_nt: TGTGCCAGCAGTGAAGCGCTTGCGACACATCAGCCCCAGCATTTT
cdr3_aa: CASSEALATHQPQHF

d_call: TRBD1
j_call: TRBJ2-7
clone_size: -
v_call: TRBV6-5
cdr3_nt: TGTGCCAGCAGTCGTCCGGGACAGGGGATATACGAGCAGTACTTC
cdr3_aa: CASSRPGQGIYEQYF

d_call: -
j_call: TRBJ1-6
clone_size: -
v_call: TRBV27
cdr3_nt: TGTGCCAGCTCTCCCCTCGGCCAGACTAATTCACCCCTCCACTTT
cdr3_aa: CASSPLGQTNSPLHF

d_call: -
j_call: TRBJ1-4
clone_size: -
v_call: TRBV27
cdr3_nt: TGTGCCAGCAGAGAGGGAACTAATGAAAAACTGTTTTTT
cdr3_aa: CASREGTNEKLFF

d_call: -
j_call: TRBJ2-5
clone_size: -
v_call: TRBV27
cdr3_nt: TGTGCCAGCAGTTGGGCGTACCAAGAGACCCAGTACTTC
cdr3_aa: CASSWAYQETQYF

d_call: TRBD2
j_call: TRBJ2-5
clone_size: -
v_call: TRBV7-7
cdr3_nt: TGTGCTAGCAGCTTAGCGCGGACTAGCGGTCAAGAGACCCAGTACTTC
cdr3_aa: CASSLARTSGQETQYF

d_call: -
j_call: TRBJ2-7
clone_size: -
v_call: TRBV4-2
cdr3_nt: TGTGCCAGCAGAGGTCCGGGGATAGACGAGCAGTACTTC
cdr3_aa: CASRGPGIDEQYF

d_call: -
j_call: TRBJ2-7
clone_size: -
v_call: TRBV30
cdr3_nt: TGTGCCTGGAGTGTTTTCGGACCAGGGTTCGACGAGCAGTACTTC
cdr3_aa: CAWSVFGPGFDEQYF

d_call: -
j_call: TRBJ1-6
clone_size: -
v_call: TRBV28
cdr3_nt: TGTGCCAGCACGGAGGTGTTCTCTTATAATTCACCCCTCCACTTT
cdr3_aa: CASTEVFSYNSPLHF